A selection of T cell receptor beta chains follows, all from one sample in a study of T-cell memory formation after mild COVID-19. TCRdb re-derived calls from the 5' RACE reads in MiXCR, one entry per CDR3 protein. The repertoire holds hundreds of thousands of distinct CDR3 sequences, 15% to 20% seen once, with over 9% in the top ten. Sequenced input: PBMCs or a T cell subset sorted from them (not recorded which). These receptors were obtained from an adult woman who had mild COVID-19 (a few samples of this study predate the infection). Cell type and time point are not known. Both conserved end residues are part of each CDR3. A D gene is named only where the DNA matches it firmly. A row's size may be missing; if present it is once, few, many or a size class.

CDR3 DNA	CDR3 protein	D gene	clone size	J gene	V gene
TGTGCCAGCAGTCCCGGGACTAGCGGGAGTCGCGAGCAGTACTTC	CASSPGTSGSREQYF	TRBD2	few	TRBJ2-7	TRBV27
TGTGCCAGTAGTATATCGGGGCAGAGCACAGATACGCAGTATTTT	CASSISGQSTDTQYF	.	few	TRBJ2-3	TRBV19
TGTGCCAGCAGTCGGGCTGTGACGGGGATCCCCTACGAGCAGTACTTC	CASSRAVTGIPYEQYF	.	.	TRBJ2-7	TRBV6-2/TRBV6-3
TGTGCCACCAGTGATTTCCTGGGAGGGGAGTGGGATACGCAGTATTTT	CATSDFLGGEWDTQYF	TRBD2	.	TRBJ2-3	TRBV24-1
TGTGCCAGCAGCGTATCCGGGACGGACTACAATGAGCAGTTCTTC	CASSVSGTDYNEQFF	.	many	TRBJ2-1	TRBV9
TGCGCCAGCAGCTTACTAGAGGGGGCCACCTACAATGAGCAGTTCTTC	CASSLLEGATYNEQFF	TRBD1	.	TRBJ2-1	TRBV5-1
TGTGCCAGCTCGGCTAGCATTTCCCCCTACGAGCAGTACTTC	CASSASISPYEQYF	.	.	TRBJ2-7	TRBV6-2/TRBV6-3
TGTGCCAGCTCCCGGGGGCCACTAGCCAAAAACATTCAGTACTTC	CASSRGPLAKNIQYF	.	.	TRBJ2-4	TRBV6-5
TGTGCCAGCAGCCCCACTTTAGTTGGGCTCCACTATGGCTACACCTTC	CASSPTLVGLHYGYTF	.	few	TRBJ1-2	TRBV7-9
TGTGCCAGCGGGGACCCCCTGAACACTGAAGCTTTCTTT	CASGDPLNTEAFF	.	.	TRBJ1-1	TRBV9
TGTGCCTGGGGGGACAAGCAGAACACTGAAGCTTTCTTT	CAWGDKQNTEAFF	.	.	TRBJ1-1	TRBV30
TGTGCCAGCAGCTTAGCCCGGGTCGTCGCCTACAATGAGCAGTTCTTC	CASSLARVVAYNEQFF	.	few	TRBJ2-1	TRBV7-8
TGTGCCAGCAGTGTCCTAGCGGGGGGGCAGGATACGCAGTATTTT	CASSVLAGGQDTQYF	TRBD2	few	TRBJ2-3	TRBV7-3
TGCAGCGTTGCCGAGACAGGGGACCGCGAGACCCAGTACTTC	CSVAETGDRETQYF	TRBD1	.	TRBJ2-5	TRBV29-1
TGTGCCACCAGTGTCCCACGTAGCGGGAGAGGGACAGATACGCAGTATTTT	CATSVPRSGRGTDTQYF	TRBD2	few	TRBJ2-3	TRBV24-1
TGTGCCACCCAGTCAGTGCAGGCCGGTCAGCCCCAGCATTTT	CATQSVQAGQPQHF	.	.	TRBJ1-5	TRBV24-1
TGTGCCAGCAGTTGGGACAGACCTAATTCACCCCTCCACTTT	CASSWDRPNSPLHF	TRBD1	few	TRBJ1-6	TRBV6-6
TGTGCCAGCTCACCAGGGGGAGCGGCTCTCTACGAGCAGTACTTC	CASSPGGAALYEQYF	.	few	TRBJ2-7	TRBV18
TGTGCCAGCAGAGTCTACGAGCAGTACTTC	CASRVYEQYF	.	few	TRBJ2-7	TRBV2
TGTGCCAGCAGCTGGACTAGCGGAAACAGGAATGAGCAGTTCTTC	CASSWTSGNRNEQFF	TRBD2	few	TRBJ2-1	TRBV11-3
TGTGCCAGCAGCGTAGTTCCTATTGAAGCTTTCTTT	CASSVVPIEAFF	.	few	TRBJ1-1	TRBV9
TGCGCCAGCAGTCAAGACAGGGGGAGTCAGCCCCAGCATTTT	CASSQDRGSQPQHF	TRBD1	few	TRBJ1-5	TRBV5-1
TGTGCCAGCAGTATGGGACCGCAGGGGGCCGGTGGCTACACCTTC	CASSMGPQGAGGYTF	TRBD1	few	TRBJ1-2	TRBV6-5
TGTGCCAGCAGTGTGGGACTAGGGCTGTTCTTC	CASSVGLGLFF	TRBD2	.	TRBJ2-1	TRBV2
TGTGCCAGCAGCTATTTGGGACTAGCGGGAGGGGCTTCCTACGAGCAGTACTTC	CASSYLGLAGGASYEQYF	TRBD2	few	TRBJ2-7	TRBV7-2
TGCAGCGTTGAACCGTCGGGGACCGAGCAGTACTTC	CSVEPSGTEQYF	.	few	TRBJ2-7	TRBV29-1
TGTGCCAGCAGCTTAGTTAGTCAGGGGAACACCGGGGAGCTGTTTTTT	CASSLVSQGNTGELFF	.	.	TRBJ2-2	TRBV7-8
TGTGCCAGCAGCTTCTTGGGGGCTCCTAATGAAAAACTGTTTTTT	CASSFLGAPNEKLFF	.	many	TRBJ1-4	TRBV7-6
TGCGCCAGCAGCTTGCCGGAACCTAATGAGCAGTTCTTC	CASSLPEPNEQFF	.	.	TRBJ2-1	TRBV5-1
TGCGCCAGCAGCCCGGAAGGCGACTATGGCTACACCTTC	CASSPEGDYGYTF	.	.	TRBJ1-2	TRBV5-1
TGTGCCAGCAGAGGCGGTCAGACAAACACTGAAGCTTTCTTT	CASRGGQTNTEAFF	.	.	TRBJ1-1	TRBV6-1
TGCGCCAGCAGCTTCTCGCCGGGGAATAGAAATGAAAAACTGTTTTTT	CASSFSPGNRNEKLFF	.	.	TRBJ1-4	TRBV5-1
TGCAGTGCTCCCCACCCCGGGGCCGGTAGCCAGTACTTC	CSAPHPGAGSQYF	.	.	TRBJ2-5	TRBV20-1
TGTGCCAGCAGCTTGGACAGGGAACCTAACTATGGCTACACCTTC	CASSLDREPNYGYTF	.	few	TRBJ1-2	TRBV5-4
TGTGCCAGCAGCGTAGCTAGGCCCGGATGGACTAGCGGGAGTAGCAATGAGCAGTTCTTC	CASSVARPGWTSGSSNEQFF	TRBD2	few	TRBJ2-1	TRBV9
TGTGCCAGCAGCTCGTACAGGGAGAACACCGGGGAGCTGTTTTTT	CASSSYRENTGELFF	.	.	TRBJ2-2	TRBV11-2
TGTGCCAGCTCACCAGGGGGCCAAAGCACAGATACGCAGTATTTT	CASSPGGQSTDTQYF	.	.	TRBJ2-3	TRBV18
TGCAGTGCTCGCATCGGAAGCACAGATACGCAGTATTTT	CSARIGSTDTQYF	.	.	TRBJ2-3	TRBV20-1
TGCAGTGCTACCTGGACAGGGGGCAATTCACCCCTCCACTTT	CSATWTGGNSPLHF	TRBD1	.	TRBJ1-6	TRBV20-1
TGCGCCAGCAGCTTGGAACTAGCGTCCTACAATGAGCAGTTCTTC	CASSLELASYNEQFF	TRBD2	few	TRBJ2-1	TRBV5-1
TGTGCCAGCAGGGGACATCTCGATGGCTACACCTTC	CASRGHLDGYTF	.	.	TRBJ1-2	TRBV2
TGTGCCAGCAGTCTTAGGGGGGACCACAATGTTGAGCAGTTCTTC	CASSLRGDHNVEQFF	.	.	TRBJ2-1	TRBV9